What follows are 20 T cell receptor beta chains derived from one specimen sequenced in a study of Ad26.COV2.S vaccination and SARS-CoV-2 variants. The data were produced by immunoSEQ multiplex PCR, yet TCRdb's version contains in-frame clones alone and is incomplete. The sample gives some 480,000 clones, around 85% of which show up once; roughly 13% is in the top ten. As for treatment: about 20 received Ad26.COV2.S at low or high dose, single or two shots; 5 received placebo; per-sample allocation not given. All samples were drawn on day 63, counting from the first vaccine or placebo injection. Sequenced here: peripheral blood, sampled in a trial of Ad26.COV2.S vaccine versus placebo. The origin of the receptors is a person between 18 and 59 years old who received the Ad26.COV2.S COVID-19 vaccine or a placebo.

The chain couples TRBV3-1 (or the pseudogene TRBV3-2) to TRBJ2-6, with 11 bases fitting TRBD1. The CDR3 sequence is 17 residues long. The V gene's germline CDR1 is LGHDT and CDR2 YNNKEL (reference sequence). J was trimmed by 3 bases and V by 4 bases; bases with no gene match: 5. The CDR3 DNA is TGTGCCAGCAGCCCTGGACAGGGGGCGGGTGGGGCCAACGTCCTGACTTTC. As protein: CASSPGQGAGGANVLTF.

This sequence joins TRBV10-3 and TRBJ2-2, with 13 bases aligning to TRBD2. This CDR3 is 18 amino acids long. Germline assignment: CDR1 ENHRY and CDR2 SYGVKD. Trimming took 4 bases from V and 0 from J; bases not matched to a gene: 5. CDR3: CAISVTLAGGTNTGELFF. The CDR3 DNA sequence: TGTGCCATCAGTGTAACACTAGCGGGAGGGACGAACACCGGGGAGCTGTTTTTT.

J is TRBJ2-1 and V is TRBV4-1, with 8 bases aligning to TRBD2. This CDR3 has 17 residues. Germline V gene lookup returns CDR1 MGHRA and CDR2 YSYEKL. J gave up 7 bases and V 3 bases, and 14 bases lay outside the gene matches. CDR3 nucleotides: TGCGCCAGCAGCCACCCCGGGATGGGACTAGGGGGGAATGAGCAGTTCTTC. It translates to CASSHPGMGLGGNEQFF.

The rearrangement links TRBV6-5 to TRBJ2-1; 8 bases are a match to TRBD2. J was trimmed by 13 bases and V by 9 bases; bases with no gene match: 11. Per germline, CDR1 MNHEY and CDR2 SVGAGI. The CDR3 length is 12 residues. The CDR3 DNA reads TGTGCCAGTTACCCGGGAGGGGATACCCAGTTCTTC. Encoded protein: CASYPGGDTQFF.

The CDR3, as DNA: TGTGCCAGTTCTCCGACACAACCCAATCAGCCCCAGCATTTT. It translates to CASSPTQPNQPQHF. The chain recombines TRBV6-1 with TRBJ1-5; D gene uncertain. V lost 9 bases and J 3 bases, leaving 15 bases between the germline ends. The germline V gene has CDR1 MNHNS and CDR2 SASEGT. This CDR3 contains 14 residues.

The rearrangement joins TRBV11-1 to TRBJ1-4; D remains unclear. Germline V gives CDR1 SGHAT, CDR2 FQDESV (reference sequence). The CDR3 sequence is 15 residues long. The V end lost 5 bases, the J end lost 7 bases, and 17 bases lay between the germline ends. CDR3 in DNA: TGTGCCAGCAGCAGATACCCCAGGTCGGGTGAAAAACTGTTTTTT. Encoded protein: CASSRYPRSGEKLFF.

V and J are TRBV14 and TRBJ2-7; D is unresolved. V lost 2 bases, J lost 4 bases, and 18 bases lay in between. This CDR3 is built from 16 residues. Germline CDR1 SGHDN, CDR2 FVKESK. The CDR3 nucleotides are TGTGCCAGCAGCCAAATTTCCGGGCTCAAAAAGTACGAGCAGTACTTC. Translated, it gives CASSQISGLKKYEQYF.

The V call is TRBV7-9, the J call TRBJ1-1, with D hard to call. This CDR3 comprises 14 residues. V lost 5 bases to trimming and J lost 0 bases, with 10 bases between them. Germline V gene sequence: CDR1 SEHNR, CDR2 FQNEAQ (reference sequence). The DNA for the CDR3 is TGTGCCAGCAGCCGAAACCAGGTGAACACTGAAGCTTTCTTT. Amino acids: CASSRNQVNTEAFF.

The chain joins TRBV6-5 to TRBJ2-2; D gene unclear. CDR1 MNHEY and CDR2 SVGAGI come from the germline V gene. The ends were cut back, 3 bases at V and 7 bases at J, with 15 bases in the middle. The CDR3 is 15 residues long. CDR3 sequence: CASSYQNTGFGELFF. The DNA for the CDR3 is TGTGCCAGCAGTTATCAAAACACGGGTTTCGGGGAGCTGTTTTTT.

V and J are TRBV15 and TRBJ2-1; D may be TRBD2 (6 bases). With 5 bases removed from V and 4 bases from J, the gap between germline ends came to 12 bases. CDR3 length: 14 residues. CDR1 and CDR2 from the germline V gene are LNHNV and YYDKDF (reference sequence). CDR3 sequence reads: CATSGGTAYNEQFF. CDR3 coding DNA: TGTGCCACCAGCGGTGGGACTGCATACAATGAGCAGTTCTTC.

The chain joins TRBV28 to TRBJ2-7; the D is unclear. Trimming took off 2 bases at V and 8 bases at J, with 10 bases between the two ends. Germline V gene sequence: CDR1 MDHEN, CDR2 SYDVKM. This CDR3 contains 12 residues. The CDR3: CASSLKQLQQYF. The CDR3 DNA reads TGTGCCAGCAGTTTAAAGCAGTTGCAGCAGTACTTC.

The chain combines TRBV5-1 with TRBJ1-3; D gene ambiguous. Trimming removed 1 base at V and 0 bases at J, with 8 bases between. Per the germline V gene, CDR1 is SGHRS and CDR2 is YFSETQ. The CDR3 length is 15 residues. CDR3 bases: TGCGCCAGCAGCTTGTTTGGGGTCTCTGGAAACACCATATATTTT. It translates to CASSLFGVSGNTIYF. The entire variable domain, with the rest obtained from reference TRBV5-1 and TRBJ1-3, is as follows: KAGVTQTPRYLIKTRGQQVTLSCSPISGHRSVSWYQQTPGQGLQFLFEYFSETQRNKGNFPGRFSGRQFSNSRSEMNVSTLELGDSALYLCASSLFGVSGNTIYFGEGSWLTVV.

This sequence joins TRBV29-1 and TRBJ1-1, with a weak D call TRBD1 (6 bases). This CDR3 has 16 amino acids. Deletions cut 6 bases from V and 1 base from J, with 21 bases between. Germline V gene sequence: CDR1 SQVTM, CDR2 ANQGSEA. The DNA of the CDR3 is TGCAGCGTCCATATGGGACGGTGGACAGCGAACACTGAAGCTTTCTTT. Its protein product is CSVHMGRWTANTEAFF.

The J gene is TRBJ1-6, the V gene TRBV27; the D gene is possibly TRBD1 (6 bases). Trimming shortened V by 0 bases and J by 0 bases, and 6 bases separated the two germline ends. Germline CDR1 is MNHEY and CDR2 is SMNVEV (reference sequence). This CDR3 has 16 amino acids. The CDR3, as DNA: TGTGCCAGCAGTTTATCGGGGGCCTCCTATAATTCACCCCTCCACTTT. Translating gives CASSLSGASYNSPLHF.

J is TRBJ1-2 and V is TRBV27, with a tentative D call TRBD1 (5 bases). Germline V gives CDR1 MNHEY, CDR2 SMNVEV (reference sequence). Trimming pared 5 bases from V and 0 bases from J, leaving 16 bases between. The CDR3 sequence is 16 residues long. CDR3 coding DNA: TGTGCCAGCAGTCCCTCCTTAGGGGAAGCTAACTATGGCTACACCTTC. This gives the protein CASSPSLGEANYGYTF.

The chain employs TRBV9 and TRBJ1-4; perhaps TRBD1 as D (5 bases). The germline V gene has CDR1 SGDLS and CDR2 YYNGEE. Trimming removed 3 bases at V and 5 bases at J, with 14 bases between. The CDR3 extends over 15 amino acids. The DNA for the CDR3 is TGTGCCAGCAGCGCCACCGGGACGGTAAATGAAAAACTGTTTTTT. Its protein is CASSATGTVNEKLFF.

The chain is built from TRBV18 and TRBJ1-5, with 7 bases aligning to TRBD1. This CDR3 is built from 14 residues. Germline V gives CDR1 KGHSH, CDR2 LQKENI. V lost 4 bases, J lost 7 bases, and 7 bases stayed unmatched. The CDR3 reads CASSRQGTMQPQHF. The CDR3 DNA sequence: TGTGCCAGCTCACGACAGGGAACTATGCAGCCCCAGCATTTT.

This chain connects TRBV19 to TRBJ1-1, with D perhaps TRBD1 (5 bases). The V gene's germline CDR1 is LNHDA and CDR2 SQIVND (reference sequence). The V gene lost 7 bases and the J gene lost 1 base, with 28 bases spanning the gap. The CDR3 spans 19 residues. In DNA form, the CDR3 reads TGTGCCAGTACCCCCCCCCTCTACGAACAGGCATTTACGAACACTGAAGCTTTCTTT. Protein product: CASTPPLYEQAFTNTEAFF.

This chain joins TRBV7-9 and TRBJ2-1; no definite D call. The V and J ends lost 5 bases and 2 bases respectively, with 13 bases between them. Germline-derived CDR1 and CDR2 are SEHNR and FQNEAQ (reference sequence). The CDR3 loop spans 15 amino acids. Written as DNA, the CDR3 is TGTGCCAGCAGCCAAGGCCGCTATACCTACAATGAGCAGTTCTTC. It codes for CASSQGRYTYNEQFF.

This clone occurred a few times. The V gene is TRBV19, the J gene TRBJ1-2, with D uncertain. This CDR3 spans 15 amino acids. The germline CDR1 and CDR2 sequences are LNHDA and SQIVND (reference sequence). The ends were cut back, 6 bases at V and 0 bases at J, with 14 bases in the middle. CDR3 amino acids: CASSPEPGTNYGYTF. For the CDR3, the DNA is TGTGCCAGTAGCCCTGAACCGGGAACTAACTATGGCTACACCTTC.